This entry is about one TCR beta chain. The CDR3 has 14 amino acids. CDR1 is SGHTA and CDR2 is FQGNSA in the germline V gene. TCRdb independently ran MiXCR on the PCR reads; one entry per CDR3 protein. The sample has 20,000 or so distinct CDR3 sequences; 40% to 50% are singletons. The source of the sample is a study of tumor-infiltrating lymphocytes in oesophageal squamous cell carcinoma. Sequencing input: esophageal tumor tissue. The chain employs TRBV7-2 and TRBJ2-1; D is perhaps TRBD1 or TRBD2 (5 bases each). Near its end, the DNA agrees better with TRBJ2-7, so the J call may be wrong. The TCR originated in a male donor with esophageal squamous cell carcinoma. The CDR3 region has the DNA TGTGCCAGCAGCCCGGGACGTAACTCCTACGAGCAGTACTTC. This codes for CASSPGRNSYEQYF.